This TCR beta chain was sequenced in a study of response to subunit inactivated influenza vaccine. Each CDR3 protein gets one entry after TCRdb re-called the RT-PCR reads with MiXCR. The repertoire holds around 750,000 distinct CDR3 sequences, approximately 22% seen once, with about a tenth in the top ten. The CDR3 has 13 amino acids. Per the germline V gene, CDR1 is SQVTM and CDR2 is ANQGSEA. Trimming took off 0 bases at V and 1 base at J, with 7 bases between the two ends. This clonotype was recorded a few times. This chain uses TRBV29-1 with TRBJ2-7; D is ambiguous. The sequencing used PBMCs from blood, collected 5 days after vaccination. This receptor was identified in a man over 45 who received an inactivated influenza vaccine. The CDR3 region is CSVEDGLSYEQYF. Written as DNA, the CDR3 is TGCAGCGTTGAAGACGGTTTGTCCTACGAGCAGTACTTC.